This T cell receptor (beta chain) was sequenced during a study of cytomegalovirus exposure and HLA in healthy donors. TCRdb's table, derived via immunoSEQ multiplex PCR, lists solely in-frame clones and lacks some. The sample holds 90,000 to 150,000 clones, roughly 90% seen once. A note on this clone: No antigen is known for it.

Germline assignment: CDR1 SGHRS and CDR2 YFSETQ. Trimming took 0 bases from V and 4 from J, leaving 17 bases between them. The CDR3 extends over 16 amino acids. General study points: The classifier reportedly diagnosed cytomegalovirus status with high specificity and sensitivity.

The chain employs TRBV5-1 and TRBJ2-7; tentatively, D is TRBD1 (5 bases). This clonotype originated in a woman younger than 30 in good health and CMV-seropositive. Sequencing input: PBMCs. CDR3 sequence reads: CASSLGFDTPGYEQYF. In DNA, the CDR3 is TGCGCCAGCAGCTTGGGATTCGATACGCCAGGGTACGAGCAGTACTTC.